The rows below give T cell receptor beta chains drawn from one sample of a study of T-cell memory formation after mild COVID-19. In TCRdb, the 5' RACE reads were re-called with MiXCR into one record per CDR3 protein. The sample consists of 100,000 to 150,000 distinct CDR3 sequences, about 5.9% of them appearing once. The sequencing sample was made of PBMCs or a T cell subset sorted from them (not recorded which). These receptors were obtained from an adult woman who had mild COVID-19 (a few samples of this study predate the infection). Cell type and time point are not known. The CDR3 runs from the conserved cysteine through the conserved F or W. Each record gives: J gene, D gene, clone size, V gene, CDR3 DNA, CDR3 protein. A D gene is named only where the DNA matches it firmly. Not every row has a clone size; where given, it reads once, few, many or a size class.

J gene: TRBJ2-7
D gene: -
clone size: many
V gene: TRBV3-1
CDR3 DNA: TGTGCCAGCAGCCCCCAGGGGGGCGAGCAGTACTTC
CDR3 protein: CASSPQGGEQYF

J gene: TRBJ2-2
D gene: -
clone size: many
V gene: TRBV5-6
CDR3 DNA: TGTGCCAGCAGTCCCTGGACCGGGGAGCTGTTTTTT
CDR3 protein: CASSPWTGELFF

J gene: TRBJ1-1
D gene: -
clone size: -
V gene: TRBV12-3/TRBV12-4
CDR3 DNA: TGTGCCAGCAGTTTAATCTCTATCGCAGAGAACTTTGAAGCTTTCTTT
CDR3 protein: CASSLISIAENFEAFF

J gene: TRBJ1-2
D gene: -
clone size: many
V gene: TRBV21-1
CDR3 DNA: TGTGCCAGCAGCAAAAACGTCTTAGCCAACTATGGCTACACCTTC
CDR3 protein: CASSKNVLANYGYTF

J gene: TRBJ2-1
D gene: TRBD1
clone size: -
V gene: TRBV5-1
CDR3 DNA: TGCGCCAGCAGCCCCGACAGGGCCGGCAATGAGCAGTTCTTC
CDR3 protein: CASSPDRAGNEQFF

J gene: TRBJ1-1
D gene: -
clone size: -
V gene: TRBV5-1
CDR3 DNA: TGCGCCAGCAGCTTGACTTCGGTGGGCAGGAACACTGAAGCTTTCTTT
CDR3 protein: CASSLTSVGRNTEAFF

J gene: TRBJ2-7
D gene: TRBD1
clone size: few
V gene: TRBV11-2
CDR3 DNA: TGTGCCAGCAGCCATCGGACAGGGGGCCGCTACGAGCAGTACTTC
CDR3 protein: CASSHRTGGRYEQYF

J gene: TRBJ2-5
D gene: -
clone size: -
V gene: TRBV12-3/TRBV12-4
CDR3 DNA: TGTGCCAGCAGTTTTAGGAGCAAAGAGACCCAGTACTTC
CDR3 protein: CASSFRSKETQYF

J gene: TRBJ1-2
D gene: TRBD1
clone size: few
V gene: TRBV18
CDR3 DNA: TGTGCCAGCTCACCAAGGGACAGGGTGTATGGCTACACCTTC
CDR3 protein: CASSPRDRVYGYTF

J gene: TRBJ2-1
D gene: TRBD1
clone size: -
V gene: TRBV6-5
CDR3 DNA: TGTGCCAGCAGTTACTCCCCGTGGGACAGGGTCAATGAGCAGTTCTTC
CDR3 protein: CASSYSPWDRVNEQFF

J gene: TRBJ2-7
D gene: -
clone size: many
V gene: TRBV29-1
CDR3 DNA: TGCAGCGTTGGATCAGGCACATACGAGCAGTACTTC
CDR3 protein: CSVGSGTYEQYF

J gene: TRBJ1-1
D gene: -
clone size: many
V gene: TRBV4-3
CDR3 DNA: TGCGCCAGCAGCCTCCGGATGGAGTCGATGGCTGAAGCTTTCTTT
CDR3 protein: CASSLRMESMAEAFF

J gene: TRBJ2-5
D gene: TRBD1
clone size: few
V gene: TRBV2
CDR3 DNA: TGTGCCAGCAGTGTGACAGGGGGCCAAGAGACCCAGTACTTC
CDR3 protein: CASSVTGGQETQYF

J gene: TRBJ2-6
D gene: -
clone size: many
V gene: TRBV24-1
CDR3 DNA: TGTGCCACCAGTGATCGACAGTCTGGGGCCAACGTCCTGACTTTC
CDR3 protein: CATSDRQSGANVLTF

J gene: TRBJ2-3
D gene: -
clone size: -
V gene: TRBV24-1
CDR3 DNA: TGTGCCACCAGTGATCCTACAGGTTCGGATACGCAGTATTTT
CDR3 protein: CATSDPTGSDTQYF

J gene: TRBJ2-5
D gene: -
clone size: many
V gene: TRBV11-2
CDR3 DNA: TGTGCCAGCAGCTTAGCAGCATCTACCCAGTACTTC
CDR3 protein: CASSLAASTQYF

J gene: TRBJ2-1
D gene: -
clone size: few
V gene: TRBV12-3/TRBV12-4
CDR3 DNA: TGTGCCAGCAGTTACAGGGTTTCGGGCTCCTACAATGAGCAGTTCTTC
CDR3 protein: CASSYRVSGSYNEQFF

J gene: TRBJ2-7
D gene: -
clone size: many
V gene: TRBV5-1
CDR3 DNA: TGCGCCAGCAGCGGTCTCGGACAAGTTTACGAGCAGTACTTC
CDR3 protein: CASSGLGQVYEQYF

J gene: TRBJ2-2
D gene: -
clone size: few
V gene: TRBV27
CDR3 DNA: TGTGCCAGCAGTTTACTAGGTTCGCCTGGCGGGGAGCTGTTTTTT
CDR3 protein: CASSLLGSPGGELFF

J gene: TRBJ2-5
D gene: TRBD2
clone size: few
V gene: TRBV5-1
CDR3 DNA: TGCGCCAGCAGCTTCGGAGCGGGAACAAAAGAGACCCAGTACTTC
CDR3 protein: CASSFGAGTKETQYF

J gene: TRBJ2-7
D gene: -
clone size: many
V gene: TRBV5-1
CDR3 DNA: TGCGCCAGCAGCTTTGACAGAGTCTACGAGCAGTACTTC
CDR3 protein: CASSFDRVYEQYF

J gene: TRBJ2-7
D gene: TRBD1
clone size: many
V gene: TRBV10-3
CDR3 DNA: TGTGCCATCCGCCGGGACAGATCCTACTACGAGCAGTACTTC
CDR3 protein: CAIRRDRSYYEQYF

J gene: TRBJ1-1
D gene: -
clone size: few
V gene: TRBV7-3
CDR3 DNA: TGTGCCAGCAGCTTGACGGGAGCTTCCACTGAAGCTTTCTTT
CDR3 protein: CASSLTGASTEAFF

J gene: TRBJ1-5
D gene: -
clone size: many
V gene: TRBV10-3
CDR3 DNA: TGTGCCATCAGTGAGTCGTGGGGGTTCAATCAGCCCCAGCATTTT
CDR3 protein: CAISESWGFNQPQHF

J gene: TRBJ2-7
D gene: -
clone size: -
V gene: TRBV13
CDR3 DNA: TGTGCCAGCAGCTTAGCCCATATACCCAAGGAGCAGTACTTC
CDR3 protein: CASSLAHIPKEQYF

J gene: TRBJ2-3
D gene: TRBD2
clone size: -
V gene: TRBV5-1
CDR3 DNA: TGCGCCAGCAGCACGGGGGGGCCACAAGATACGCAGTATTTT
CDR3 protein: CASSTGGPQDTQYF

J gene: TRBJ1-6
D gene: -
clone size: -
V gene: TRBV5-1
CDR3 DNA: TGCGCCAGCAGCCCCCGCCAAGGGGCAGATTCACCCCTCCACTTT
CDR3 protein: CASSPRQGADSPLHF

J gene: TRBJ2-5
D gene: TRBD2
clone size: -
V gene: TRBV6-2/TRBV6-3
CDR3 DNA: TGTGCCAGCAGTCAGGGACTACAAGAGACCCAGTACTTC
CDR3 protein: CASSQGLQETQYF

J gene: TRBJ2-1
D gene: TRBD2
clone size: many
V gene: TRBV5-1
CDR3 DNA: TGCGCCAGCAGCTCGGGCCTAGCGGGGAGCAATGAGCAGTTCTTC
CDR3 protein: CASSSGLAGSNEQFF

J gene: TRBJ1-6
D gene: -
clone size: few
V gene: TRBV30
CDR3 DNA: TGTGCCTGGAATCCAAGGCGGACTTCACCCCTCCACTTT
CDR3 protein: CAWNPRRTSPLHF

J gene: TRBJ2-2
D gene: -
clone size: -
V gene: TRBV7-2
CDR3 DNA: TGTGCCAGCAGCTTTGACAAGGGGATGGACACCGGGGAGCTGTTTTTT
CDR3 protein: CASSFDKGMDTGELFF

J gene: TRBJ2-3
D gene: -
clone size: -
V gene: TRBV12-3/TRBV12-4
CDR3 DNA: TGTGCCAGCAGTTCTGGCCGCACAGATACGCAGTATTTT
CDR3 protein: CASSSGRTDTQYF

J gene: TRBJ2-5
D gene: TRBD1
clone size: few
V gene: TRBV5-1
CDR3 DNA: TGCGCCAGCGGGACAGGGGGCCGAGAGACCCAGTACTTC
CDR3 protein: CASGTGGRETQYF

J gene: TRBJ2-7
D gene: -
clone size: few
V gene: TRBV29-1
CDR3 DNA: TGCAGCGTTGATTTTGGGCAGGGGATGCGCGAGCAGTACTTC
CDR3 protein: CSVDFGQGMREQYF

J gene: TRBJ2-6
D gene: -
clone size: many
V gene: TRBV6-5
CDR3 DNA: TGTGCCAGCAGTTACTTGGGCAGACTAGACTCTGGGGCCAACGTCCTGACTTTC
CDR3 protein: CASSYLGRLDSGANVLTF

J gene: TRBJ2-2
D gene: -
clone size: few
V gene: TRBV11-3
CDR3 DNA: TGTGCCAGCAGCCTAACCGGAGCGAGCGGGGAGCTGTTTTTT
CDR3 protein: CASSLTGASGELFF

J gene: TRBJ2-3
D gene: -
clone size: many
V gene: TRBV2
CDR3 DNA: TGTGCCAGCAAAGGGGCAGACACTAGCACAGATACGCAGTATTTT
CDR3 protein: CASKGADTSTDTQYF

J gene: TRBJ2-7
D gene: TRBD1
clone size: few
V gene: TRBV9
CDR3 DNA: TGTGCCAGCAGCGTAGGGGGACAGAACTCCTACGAGCAGTACTTC
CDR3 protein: CASSVGGQNSYEQYF

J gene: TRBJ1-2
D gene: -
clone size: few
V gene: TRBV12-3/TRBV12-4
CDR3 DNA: TGTGCCAGCAGAAAGGCACTGGGGACCCAGCTATCTAACTATGGCTACACCTTC
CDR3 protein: CASRKALGTQLSNYGYTF

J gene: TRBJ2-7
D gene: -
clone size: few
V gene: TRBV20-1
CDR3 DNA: TGCAGTGGACCCGACACTGCAAGCTCCTACGAGCAGTACTTC
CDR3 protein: CSGPDTASSYEQYF